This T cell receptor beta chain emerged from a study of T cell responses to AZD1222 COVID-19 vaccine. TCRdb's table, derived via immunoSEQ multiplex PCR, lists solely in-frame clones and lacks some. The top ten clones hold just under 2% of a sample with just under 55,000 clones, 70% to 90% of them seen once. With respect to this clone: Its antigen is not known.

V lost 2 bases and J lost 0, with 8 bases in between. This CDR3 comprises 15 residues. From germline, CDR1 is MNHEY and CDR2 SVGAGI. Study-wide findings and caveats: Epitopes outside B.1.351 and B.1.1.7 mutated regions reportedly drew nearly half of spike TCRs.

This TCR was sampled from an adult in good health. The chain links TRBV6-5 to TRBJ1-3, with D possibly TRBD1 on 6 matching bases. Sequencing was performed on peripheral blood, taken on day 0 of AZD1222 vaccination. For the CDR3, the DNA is TGTGCCAGCAGTTACCAGGGGACCTCTGGAAACACCATATATTTT. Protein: CASSYQGTSGNTIYF.